This is a list of T cell receptor beta chains from one sample in a study of blood T cell repertoires in COVID-19. The protocol was immunoSEQ multiplex PCR, while the TCRdb copy is restricted to in-frame clones and leaves out a portion. Of 190,000 or so clones listed, roughly 87% are singletons. Sequenced sample: PBMCs or T cells enriched from blood (not recorded which). Receptor source: a young man with acute COVID-19. Each CDR3 is given with its conserved first and last residue. Each record gives: D gene, J gene, V gene, clone size, CDR3 DNA, CDR3 protein. The D gene is left open where the match is weak. Clone size, where shown, is once, few, many, or a class for clones that have expanded.

d_call: TRBD1
j_call: TRBJ2-7
v_call: TRBV5-1
clone_size: NA
cdr3_nt: TGCGCCAGCAGCGGGGGACAGGGTTTAGGGAACGAGCAGTACTTC
cdr3_aa: CASSGGQGLGNEQYF

d_call: NA
j_call: TRBJ2-7
v_call: TRBV7-9
clone_size: NA
cdr3_nt: TGTGCCAGCAGCTCCGCTAGCGTCCACGAGCAGTACTTC
cdr3_aa: CASSSASVHEQYF

d_call: NA
j_call: TRBJ1-1
v_call: TRBV5-4
clone_size: NA
cdr3_nt: TGTGCCAGCAGTCGACAGGAGGAAGCTTTCTTT
cdr3_aa: CASSRQEEAFF

d_call: TRBD2
j_call: TRBJ2-2
v_call: TRBV9
clone_size: NA
cdr3_nt: TGTGCCAGCGCTAACGGGAGGGACCTGAACACCGGGGAGCTGTTTTTT
cdr3_aa: CASANGRDLNTGELFF

d_call: TRBD2
j_call: TRBJ2-1
v_call: TRBV28
clone_size: NA
cdr3_nt: TGTGCCAGCAGTTCATACCCGCAGGGAGCGGGGACCTACAATGAGCAGTTCTTC
cdr3_aa: CASSSYPQGAGTYNEQFF

d_call: NA
j_call: TRBJ2-7
v_call: TRBV2
clone_size: once
cdr3_nt: TGTGCCAGCAGTGAAGCTTGGACAGCTTCCTACGAGCAGTACTTC
cdr3_aa: CASSEAWTASYEQYF

d_call: TRBD1
j_call: TRBJ2-3
v_call: TRBV5-4
clone_size: NA
cdr3_nt: TGTGCCAGCAGCCCCGGGACAGGGGGAGATACGCAGTATTTT
cdr3_aa: CASSPGTGGDTQYF

d_call: NA
j_call: TRBJ2-7
v_call: TRBV5-1
clone_size: NA
cdr3_nt: TGCGCCAGCAGCCCTTCAGAGGGCTTGTTCTACGAGCAGTACTTC
cdr3_aa: CASSPSEGLFYEQYF

d_call: TRBD1
j_call: TRBJ1-1
v_call: TRBV28
clone_size: NA
cdr3_nt: TGTGCCAGCAGTCCAGCGACAGGGGGCTATGAAGCTTTCTTT
cdr3_aa: CASSPATGGYEAFF

d_call: TRBD1
j_call: TRBJ1-2
v_call: TRBV27
clone_size: NA
cdr3_nt: TGTGCCAGCAGCCCGGGACAGGGGGGCTATGGCTACACCTTC
cdr3_aa: CASSPGQGGYGYTF

d_call: TRBD1
j_call: TRBJ2-5
v_call: TRBV5-1
clone_size: NA
cdr3_nt: TGCGCCAGCAGTCCAGGGGGCGGAACAGAGACCCAGTACTTC
cdr3_aa: CASSPGGGTETQYF

d_call: TRBD2
j_call: TRBJ2-1
v_call: TRBV7-3
clone_size: NA
cdr3_nt: TGTGCCAGCAGAGGTAGCGGGAGGGTCCTGTTCTTC
cdr3_aa: CASRGSGRVLFF

d_call: TRBD2
j_call: TRBJ2-1
v_call: TRBV11-3
clone_size: NA
cdr3_nt: TGTGCCAGCAGCTCCTCGGGACTAGCGGGGGTCGGATACAATGAGCAGTTCTTC
cdr3_aa: CASSSSGLAGVGYNEQFF

d_call: NA
j_call: TRBJ1-5
v_call: TRBV27
clone_size: NA
cdr3_nt: TGTGCCAGCAGTTTTTTACAGGGAATCAATAGCAATCAGCCCCAGCATTTT
cdr3_aa: CASSFLQGINSNQPQHF

d_call: TRBD1
j_call: TRBJ1-1
v_call: TRBV19
clone_size: NA
cdr3_nt: TGTGCCAGTAGTAAGACAGGGGGGAACACTGAAGCTTTCTTT
cdr3_aa: CASSKTGGNTEAFF

d_call: NA
j_call: TRBJ1-1
v_call: TRBV19
clone_size: few
cdr3_nt: TGTGCCAGTAGTATCGGGTCGAACACTGAAGCTTTCTTT
cdr3_aa: CASSIGSNTEAFF

d_call: NA
j_call: TRBJ2-7
v_call: TRBV25-1
clone_size: few
cdr3_nt: TGTGCCAGCAGTGAATATTGGGGAGCGGTGGACGAGCAGTACTTC
cdr3_aa: CASSEYWGAVDEQYF

d_call: NA
j_call: TRBJ2-5
v_call: TRBV6-5
clone_size: NA
cdr3_nt: TGTGCCAGCAGGCTAGCTACCCTGAGGATGGAGACCCAGTACTTC
cdr3_aa: CASRLATLRMETQYF

d_call: TRBD2
j_call: TRBJ2-7
v_call: TRBV4-1
clone_size: NA
cdr3_nt: TGCGCCAGCAGCCAAGCAGCGGGAGATTTGTACGAGCAGTACTTC
cdr3_aa: CASSQAAGDLYEQYF

d_call: NA
j_call: TRBJ1-5
v_call: TRBV24-1
clone_size: NA
cdr3_nt: TGTGCCACCAGTGATTCCTCAGGGTCCAATCAGCCCCAGCATTTT
cdr3_aa: CATSDSSGSNQPQHF

d_call: NA
j_call: TRBJ2-1
v_call: TRBV5-1
clone_size: NA
cdr3_nt: TGCGCCAGCAGCTTATCGGGAGCCACCTACAATGAGCAGTTCTTC
cdr3_aa: CASSLSGATYNEQFF

d_call: TRBD1
j_call: TRBJ1-2
v_call: TRBV4-1
clone_size: NA
cdr3_nt: TGCGCCAGCAGCCAAGAAGTGACAGGGGTCTACTATGGCTACACCTTC
cdr3_aa: CASSQEVTGVYYGYTF

d_call: NA
j_call: TRBJ1-1
v_call: TRBV6-5
clone_size: NA
cdr3_nt: TGTGCCAGCAGTACCGACAGCCTAAACACTGAAGCTTTCTTT
cdr3_aa: CASSTDSLNTEAFF

d_call: NA
j_call: TRBJ2-2
v_call: TRBV7-7
clone_size: NA
cdr3_nt: TGTGCTAGCAGTCAGACAGTTTCGAACACCGGGGAGCTGTTTTTT
cdr3_aa: CASSQTVSNTGELFF

d_call: NA
j_call: TRBJ1-4
v_call: TRBV6-5
clone_size: once
cdr3_nt: TGTGCCACCTCCCCCGAGGTTGCAACTAATGAAAAACTGTTTTTT
cdr3_aa: CATSPEVATNEKLFF

d_call: TRBD1
j_call: TRBJ1-1
v_call: TRBV11-3
clone_size: NA
cdr3_nt: TGTGCCAGCAGCTCGATGAAGTTGTTAGGGGGCGAGGGCACTGAAGCTTTCTTT
cdr3_aa: CASSSMKLLGGEGTEAFF

d_call: NA
j_call: TRBJ1-1
v_call: TRBV2
clone_size: NA
cdr3_nt: TGTGCCAGCAGCCCCTCCGTGTGGCCAGGGGAAGCTTTCTTT
cdr3_aa: CASSPSVWPGEAFF

d_call: NA
j_call: TRBJ2-3
v_call: TRBV24-1
clone_size: once
cdr3_nt: TGTGCCACCGGGGGGACTAGCACAGATACGCAGTATTTT
cdr3_aa: CATGGTSTDTQYF

d_call: NA
j_call: TRBJ2-2
v_call: TRBV5-4
clone_size: NA
cdr3_nt: TGTGCCAGCTCACCTCCAGGAGGACTAAACACCGGGGAGCTGTTTTTT
cdr3_aa: CASSPPGGLNTGELFF

d_call: TRBD2
j_call: TRBJ2-7
v_call: TRBV20-1
clone_size: many
cdr3_nt: TGCAGTGCTAGTCGACCCTCGGCTAGCGGGAGAGCGGGAGAGCAGTACTTC
cdr3_aa: CSASRPSASGRAGEQYF

d_call: TRBD2
j_call: TRBJ2-1
v_call: TRBV24-1
clone_size: once
cdr3_nt: TGTGCCACCAGTGATCAAGGGACTAGCGGGCTCGGAGTGCAGTTCTTC
cdr3_aa: CATSDQGTSGLGVQFF

d_call: TRBD1
j_call: TRBJ2-7
v_call: TRBV24-1
clone_size: NA
cdr3_nt: TGTGCCACCAGTGAAACGACAGGGGCCCCCTACGAGCAGTACTTC
cdr3_aa: CATSETTGAPYEQYF

d_call: NA
j_call: TRBJ1-2
v_call: TRBV27
clone_size: NA
cdr3_nt: TGTGCCAGCAGAACCGGGAACAGGGACTATGGCTACACCTTC
cdr3_aa: CASRTGNRDYGYTF

d_call: TRBD1
j_call: TRBJ2-6
v_call: TRBV14
clone_size: NA
cdr3_nt: TGTGCCAGCAGCCATCTCTCCGGGACAGGGCCCTCTGGGGCCAACGTCCTGACTTTC
cdr3_aa: CASSHLSGTGPSGANVLTF

d_call: TRBD2
j_call: TRBJ2-1
v_call: TRBV6-5
clone_size: NA
cdr3_nt: TGTGCCAGCAGTTACCGGGGACTAGCGGGCGATAATGAGCAGTTCTTC
cdr3_aa: CASSYRGLAGDNEQFF

d_call: NA
j_call: TRBJ1-2
v_call: TRBV7-9
clone_size: once
cdr3_nt: TGTGCCAGCAGCCCAGACGGGGAATCCTATGGCTACACCTTC
cdr3_aa: CASSPDGESYGYTF

d_call: TRBD1
j_call: TRBJ2-7
v_call: TRBV7-7
clone_size: few
cdr3_nt: TGTGCTAGCAGCTACTCAGGGGGCCGCGAGCAGTACTTC
cdr3_aa: CASSYSGGREQYF

d_call: NA
j_call: TRBJ1-2
v_call: TRBV28
clone_size: NA
cdr3_nt: TGTGCCAGCAGTCCGCTCGGGGGTTCTAGCTATGGCTACACCTTC
cdr3_aa: CASSPLGGSSYGYTF

d_call: NA
j_call: TRBJ2-7
v_call: TRBV28
clone_size: NA
cdr3_nt: TGTGCCAGCCGTGGGAGAGAAGTGAGGTACGAGCAGTACTTC
cdr3_aa: CASRGREVRYEQYF

d_call: TRBD2
j_call: TRBJ2-1
v_call: TRBV19
clone_size: NA
cdr3_nt: TGTGCCAGTAGTATATCGGGGGGAGTAGCGGGAAACAATGAGCAGTTCTTC
cdr3_aa: CASSISGGVAGNNEQFF